This T cell receptor (beta chain) was documented in a study of response to subunit inactivated influenza vaccine. Using its own MiXCR run on the RT-PCR reads, TCRdb lists one record per CDR3 protein. The data show about 780,000 distinct CDR3 sequences, with around 20% seen just once and approximately 10% held by the top ten. Study conclusions and caveats: Researchers suggested that each seasonal influenza vaccination recruits few new T cells.

As concerns this clonotype: Its antigen remains unidentified. The junction does not match germline at one end; this may be a read error.

From germline, CDR1 is SGHAT and CDR2 FQNNGV. The CDR3 has 15 residues. V is TRBV11-2 and J is TRBJ2-1, with 8 bases aligning to TRBD2. This clonotype was sampled from a man in his fifties who received an inactivated influenza vaccine. The material sequenced was PBMCs from blood, taken roughly 5 days after vaccination. CDR3 in DNA: TGTGCCAGCAGCCTAGACCGAGCCCCGCGGGGGGCCCGGTTCTTC. This codes for CASSLDRAPRGARFF.